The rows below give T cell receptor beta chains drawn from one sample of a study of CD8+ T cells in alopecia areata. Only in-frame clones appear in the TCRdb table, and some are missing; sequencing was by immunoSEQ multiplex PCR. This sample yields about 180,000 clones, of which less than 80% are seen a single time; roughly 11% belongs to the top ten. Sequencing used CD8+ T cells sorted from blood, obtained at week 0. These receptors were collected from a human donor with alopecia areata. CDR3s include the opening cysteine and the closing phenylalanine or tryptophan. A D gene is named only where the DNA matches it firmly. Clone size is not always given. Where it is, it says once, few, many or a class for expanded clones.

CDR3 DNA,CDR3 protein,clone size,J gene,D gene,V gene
TGTGCCAGCAGCTTGGATAGGGGGAATTCACCCCTCCACTTT,CASSLDRGNSPLHF,-,TRBJ1-6,-,TRBV5-6
TGCAGCGTTGAAGTATACGGAGGCTATGGCTACACCTTC,CSVEVYGGYGYTF,-,TRBJ1-2,-,TRBV29-1
TGTGCCAGCAGACTACCCGGGACAGCGAACACTGAAGCTTTCTTT,CASRLPGTANTEAFF,-,TRBJ1-1,TRBD1,TRBV27
TGCGCCAGCAGTAGAATGGACAGACCCTACGAGCAGTACTTC,CASSRMDRPYEQYF,few,TRBJ2-7,-,TRBV23-1
TGTGCCAGCAGGACAACTAATGAAAAACTGTTTTTT,CASRTTNEKLFF,few,TRBJ1-4,-,TRBV25-1
TGTGCCAGCAGCTTCTACGGAGGGGGCTGGGTTTTC,CASSFYGGGWVF,-,TRBJ1-2,TRBD1,TRBV5-4
TGTGCCAGCAGCACTTGGACAGGTTACAATGAGCAGTTCTTC,CASSTWTGYNEQFF,-,TRBJ2-1,TRBD1,TRBV9
TGCGCCAGCAGCCAAGTAGGTCGGGAGACCCAGTACTTC,CASSQVGRETQYF,-,TRBJ2-5,-,TRBV4-1
TGTGCCAGCAGTTACGGGGGGTTAGCTAACTATGGCTACACCTTC,CASSYGGLANYGYTF,-,TRBJ1-2,-,TRBV27
TGTGCCAGCAGCTTCGTCAGGGTCAACACTGAAGCTTTCTTT,CASSFVRVNTEAFF,-,TRBJ1-1,-,TRBV7-9
TGTGCCTGGAGTGAGAGACCTGCCAATGAGCAGTTCTTC,CAWSERPANEQFF,-,TRBJ2-1,-,TRBV30
TGCGCCACCGAGGCGGGGGACACAGATACGCAGTATTTT,CATEAGDTDTQYF,-,TRBJ2-3,TRBD2,TRBV4-1
TGTGCCAGCAGCTCCGGGAATGAGCAGTTCTTC,CASSSGNEQFF,-,TRBJ2-1,-,TRBV5-6
TGTGCCAGCAGTTTAACCCACACAGATACGCAGTATTTT,CASSLTHTDTQYF,-,TRBJ2-3,-,TRBV27
TGTGCCAGCAGTGAAGTTAGGACAGGAGGAAACACCATATATTTT,CASSEVRTGGNTIYF,-,TRBJ1-3,TRBD1,TRBV6-1
TGTGCCTGGAGTGTCGGCAGCGAGGCTTTCTTT,CAWSVGSEAFF,-,TRBJ1-1,-,TRBV30
TGCAGCGTTGTATGGGGGGCGCGAGCTTTCTTT,CSVVWGARAFF,few,TRBJ1-1,-,TRBV29-1
TGTGCCAGCAGTGATCTGGGGGCCCTCATCACCCAGTACTTC,CASSDLGALITQYF,once,TRBJ2-5,-,TRBV25-1
TGCGCCAGCAGCCTAGGGGGCGGTCACGGCTACACCTTC,CASSLGGGHGYTF,few,TRBJ1-2,TRBD1,TRBV5-1
TGTGCCAGCAGTGAAGATGGCTCTGAGGGCGAGACCCAGTACTTC,CASSEDGSEGETQYF,-,TRBJ2-5,-,TRBV6-4
TGTGCCAGCAGTGGTCCGTCCTGGGTGAGGGATACGCAGTATTTT,CASSGPSWVRDTQYF,-,TRBJ2-3,-,TRBV25-1
TGCAGCGTTGAGCTCAGAGGACAGGCGAACACCGGGGAGCTGTTTTTT,CSVELRGQANTGELFF,-,TRBJ2-2,TRBD1,TRBV29-1
TGTGCCTGGACGAGACAGGAGGCCTACGAGCAGTACTTC,CAWTRQEAYEQYF,once,TRBJ2-7,-,TRBV30
TGTGCCACCAGCAGAGGGACCCAGGATGGCTACACCTTC,CATSRGTQDGYTF,-,TRBJ1-2,-,TRBV15
TGTGCCAGCAGCCAGCGGGAGCCGACGAAAGGCTACACCTTC,CASSQREPTKGYTF,few,TRBJ1-2,-,TRBV7-2
TGCGCCAGCAGCCAAGTAATCCTCTTAGGCTCTGGGGCCAACGTCCTGACTTTC,CASSQVILLGSGANVLTF,-,TRBJ2-6,-,TRBV4-1
TGTGCCAGCAGCCTTATGGCAGGGGCCCAAGAGACCCAGTACTTC,CASSLMAGAQETQYF,-,TRBJ2-5,-,TRBV4-2
TGTGCCAGCAGAGCGCTAGACAGCTCCAAAAACATTCAGTACTTC,CASRALDSSKNIQYF,-,TRBJ2-4,-,TRBV2
TGTGCCAGCAGCTTAGTCAGGACAGGGGGAGCTTTCTTT,CASSLVRTGGAFF,-,TRBJ1-1,TRBD1,TRBV11-2
TGTGCCACCAGCGAGGGGAGCAACACTGAAGCTTTCTTT,CATSEGSNTEAFF,-,TRBJ1-1,-,TRBV15
TGCAGCGTTCGGGGGAGGGCAACTGAAGCTTTCTTT,CSVRGRATEAFF,-,TRBJ1-1,-,TRBV29-1
TGTGCCAGTATACCAAGCCTCGATCAGCCCAGAGGGTCTTATGGCTACACCTTC,CASIPSLDQPRGSYGYTF,-,TRBJ1-2,-,TRBV19
TGTGCCAGTAGTATGAAATCAACAGCTCACTATGGCTACACCTTC,CASSMKSTAHYGYTF,-,TRBJ1-2,-,TRBV19
TGCAGCGTTGAAGCCTTCTCGACCGATAGCACAGATACGCAGTATTTT,CSVEAFSTDSTDTQYF,-,TRBJ2-3,-,TRBV29-1
TGCAGCGTTGACAACAGGGAGCCCGGGGAGACCCAGTACTTC,CSVDNREPGETQYF,-,TRBJ2-5,-,TRBV29-1
TGTGCCAGCAGCTTGGCCGATAATTCACCCCTCCACTTT,CASSLADNSPLHF,-,TRBJ1-6,-,TRBV5-6
TGTGCTGCCGGGGGGATAATGAACACTGAAGCTTTCTTT,CAAGGIMNTEAFF,-,TRBJ1-1,-,TRBV6-5
TGTGCCAGCAGCCCAAGGGACGGGTACACTGAAGCTTTCTTT,CASSPRDGYTEAFF,few,TRBJ1-1,-,TRBV6-5
TGTGCCAGCAGCGTAGATGTACGGCAAGAGACCCAGTACTTC,CASSVDVRQETQYF,-,TRBJ2-5,-,TRBV9
TGTGCCAGCAGTGTCACCCGGACAGGGTTTACGGACACCATATATTTT,CASSVTRTGFTDTIYF,-,TRBJ1-3,TRBD1,TRBV25-1
TGTGCCAGCAGCGACGGACTAGCGGGGGGTGAGCAGTTCTTC,CASSDGLAGGEQFF,-,TRBJ2-1,TRBD2,TRBV13